This TCR beta chain was recovered during a study of immune evolution from preneoplasia to lung adenocarcinoma. Premalignant or tumor cells were enriched by macro-dissection after pathologic assessment. Libraries were prepared by immunoSEQ multiplex PCR; TCRdb keeps only in-frame clonotypes and omits some of them. Among 6,000 to 6,500 clones, around four fifths were seen once, and the ten largest hold less than 3%. There are 13 residues in the CDR3. The J segment lost 1 base and the V segment lost 6 bases, leaving 1 base of the junction unmatched. CDR1 is ENHRY, CDR2 SYGVKD, per germline. Sequenced input: FFPE lung adenocarcinoma in situ tissue. The TCR was taken from an older donor with lung adenocarcinoma. The chain is built from TRBV10-3 and TRBJ1-1; 8 bases line up with TRBD1. For the CDR3, the DNA is TGTGCCATCAGCGGACAGGGGAACACTGAAGCTTTCTTT. Encoded protein: CAISGQGNTEAFF.